Below are 20 T cell receptor beta chains sequenced from a single sample in a study of cytomegalovirus exposure and HLA in healthy donors. The study ran its PCR with 60 Vbeta and 13 Jbeta primers. Sequenced by immunoSEQ multiplex PCR; TCRdb stores in-frame clones only, minus some. The sample carries approximately 140,000 clones, around 79% recorded once. Sequenced material: PBMCs. All receptors come from a man in his forties or fifties in good health and CMV-seropositive.

The chain joins TRBV5-1 to TRBJ2-7, with 10 bases fitting TRBD2. Germline CDR1 is SGHRS and CDR2 is YFSETQ. The CDR3 spans 14 residues. With V trimmed by 3 bases and J by 4 bases, 4 bases remained unmatched. This CDR3 is CASSSLAGKYEQYF. CDR3 DNA: TGCGCCAGCAGCTCACTAGCGGGAAAGTACGAGCAGTACTTC. Filled out from reference TRBV5-1 and TRBJ2-7, the complete variable domain reads KAGVTQTPRYLIKTRGQQVTLSCSPISGHRSVSWYQQTPGQGLQFLFEYFSETQRNKGNFPGRFSGRQFSNSRSEMNVSTLELGDSALYLCASSSLAGKYEQYFGPGTRLTVT.

Only one count was recorded for this clone. The chain carries TRBV11-2 and TRBJ2-7; 14 bases are a match to TRBD2. V lost 5 bases and J lost 6; bases outside the gene matches: 9. Per germline, CDR1 SGHAT and CDR2 FQNNGV. The CDR3 has 16 amino acids. The CDR3 DNA is TGTGCCAGCAGCATCTTGGGGACTAGCGGGGGTCGCGAGCAGTACTTC. Protein sequence: CASSILGTSGGREQYF.

The chain joins TRBV19 to TRBJ1-2, with D possibly TRBD1 on 6 matching bases. CDR1 is LNHDA and CDR2 is SQIVND in the germline V gene (reference sequence). This CDR3 is 16 amino acids long. V lost 6 bases, J lost 7 bases, and 24 bases lay in between. CDR3 DNA sequence: TGTGCCAGTAGGGGACCTCCGGGACACCCGGTGGGTGGCTACACCTTC. Translated: CASRGPPGHPVGGYTF.

This chain links TRBV7-3 with TRBJ2-1; 11 positions match TRBD2. CDR3 length equals 19 residues. Trimming cost V 0 bases and J 0 bases; bases outside gene matches: 7. Germline CDR1 and CDR2: SGHTA and FQGTGA. The CDR3 nucleotides read TGTGCCAGCAGCTTAACGGCTAGCGGGAGGCCGAGCTCCTACAATGAGCAGTTCTTC. Protein product: CASSLTASGRPSSYNEQFF.

The chain couples TRBV4-1 to TRBJ2-5; 8 bases are shared with TRBD1. Germline CDR1 reads MGHRA; CDR2 reads YSYEKL. The CDR3 is 16 amino acids. V dropped 1 base and J dropped 1; count of bases not matched to a gene: 5. In DNA form, the CDR3 reads TGCGCCAGCAGCCAAGTATTTCAGGGGGCCCAAGAGACCCAGTACTTC. This encodes CASSQVFQGAQETQYF.

J is TRBJ2-1 and V is TRBV5-1, with 8 bases identical to TRBD2. The CDR3 runs to 15 residues. The V gene's germline CDR1 is SGHRS and CDR2 YFSETQ. J gave up 6 bases and V 0 bases, and 5 bases lay outside the gene matches. This chain's CDR3 is CASSLEGLVLNEQFF. CDR3 sequence (DNA): TGCGCCAGCAGCTTGGAGGGACTAGTCCTCAATGAGCAGTTCTTC.

This clone was observed a single time. V and J are TRBV5-1 and TRBJ2-7, with D possibly TRBD1 on 5 matching bases. Deletions cut 0 bases from V and 1 base from J, with 8 bases between. This CDR3 contains 14 residues. Germline V lookup: CDR1 SGHRS, CDR2 YFSETQ. CDR3: CASSLGRASYEQYF. The CDR3 coding sequence is TGCGCCAGCAGCTTGGGCAGGGCGTCCTACGAGCAGTACTTC. Drawing the rest from reference TRBV5-1 and TRBJ2-7, the complete variable domain is KAGVTQTPRYLIKTRGQQVTLSCSPISGHRSVSWYQQTPGQGLQFLFEYFSETQRNKGNFPGRFSGRQFSNSRSEMNVSTLELGDSALYLCASSLGRASYEQYFGPGTRLTVT.

The chain uses TRBV2 and TRBJ2-7, with D hard to call. Trimming cost V 8 bases and J 0 bases, with 11 bases left between them. The CDR3 is 13 amino acids. Germline V gene data show CDR1 as SNHLY and CDR2 as FYNNEI. CDR3 DNA: TGTGCCAGCGGGCGCGATATCTCCTACGAGCAGTACTTC. This encodes CASGRDISYEQYF.

V and J are TRBV20-1 and TRBJ1-1; D gene ambiguous. CDR3 length equals 11 residues. Germline CDR1 reads DFQATT; CDR2 reads SNEGSKA (reference sequence). Trimming pared 6 bases from V and 1 base from J, leaving 6 bases between. CDR3 region: CSAVQNTEAFF. The CDR3, as DNA: TGCAGTGCGGTACAGAACACTGAAGCTTTCTTT.

The chain employs TRBV14 and TRBJ2-7; the match to TRBD2 covers 8 bases. The CDR3 covers 13 residues. V was pared by 5 bases and J by 6 bases, with 6 bases of the junction left unmatched. Germline-derived CDR1 and CDR2 are SGHDN and FVKESK. The CDR3 region has the DNA TGTGCCAGCAGCACTCGACTAGCGAGCGAGCAGTACTTC. Translating it yields CASSTRLASEQYF.

V gene TRBV19 combines with J gene TRBJ2-2; 9 bases are a match to TRBD2. After removal of 9 bases from V and 3 bases from J, the junction contained 5 bases not matched to a gene. Per germline, CDR1 LNHDA and CDR2 SQIVND (reference sequence). This CDR3 comprises 14 residues. CDR3 DNA sequence: TGTGCCAGCACCGGGACTAGCTACACCGGGGAGCTGTTTTTT. It translates to CASTGTSYTGELFF.

The V call is TRBV5-1, the J call TRBJ2-1; D is uncertain. This CDR3 contains 11 residues. Germline loops: CDR1 SGHRS, CDR2 YFSETQ. Trimming removed 4 bases from V and 5 bases from J, with 4 bases in between. The CDR3 sequence is CASSLNNEQFF. The DNA for the CDR3 is TGCGCCAGCAGCCTTAACAATGAGCAGTTCTTC.

The V and J genes are TRBV15 and TRBJ2-5, with TRBD1 matching 12 bases. Unmatched junction bases numbered 1, after V lost 2 bases and J lost 0 bases. Germline CDR1 and CDR2: LNHNV and YYDKDF (reference sequence). CDR3 length: 16 amino acids. The CDR3 coding sequence is TGTGCCACCAGCAGACGGGACAGGGGGCACCAAGAGACCCAGTACTTC. This translates into CATSRRDRGHQETQYF.

V usage is TRBV29-1 and J usage is TRBJ2-5; 8 bases are a match to TRBD2. V shed 7 bases and J 0 bases; nucleotides not matched to a gene: 7. CDR1 and CDR2 (germline): SQVTM, ANQGSEA. The CDR3 totals 14 residues. CDR3 in DNA: TGCAGCGCCCCCTCGGGGGGGTACCAAGAGACCCAGTACTTC. This encodes CSAPSGGYQETQYF.

Only a few counts were recorded for this clone. This sequence joins TRBV28 and TRBJ2-7; no reliable D call. CDR3 length: 14 amino acids. V lost 3 bases and J 0 bases, leaving 9 bases between the germline ends. CDR1 and CDR2 from the germline V gene are MDHEN and SYDVKM. Here the CDR3 reads CASSLPGYSYEQYF. Here the CDR3 DNA reads TGTGCCAGCAGTTTGCCGGGTTACTCCTACGAGCAGTACTTC.

This clone was picked up a small number of times. The J gene is TRBJ1-1, the V gene TRBV10-3; D is unclear. Germline V gene data show CDR1 as ENHRY and CDR2 as SYGVKD. The CDR3 is made up of 13 amino acids. Trimming left V 3 bases short and J 5 bases short, with 10 bases between. CDR3 region: CAISDQFGTEAFF. The CDR3 nucleotides are TGTGCCATCAGTGACCAGTTCGGGACTGAAGCTTTCTTT.

V and J are TRBV5-1 and TRBJ2-7; 8 nucleotides line up with TRBD1. Germline V gene data show CDR1 as SGHRS and CDR2 as YFSETQ. V shed 3 bases, J shed 6 bases, and the junction held 8 bases outside the gene matches. The CDR3 runs to 14 residues. In DNA, the CDR3 is TGCGCCAGCAGCTCACAGGGGGACACTAGCGAGCAGTACTTC. Translating gives CASSSQGDTSEQYF.

This chain joins TRBV29-1 and TRBJ1-2, with 7 bases that match TRBD1. Trimming removed 6 bases from V and 3 bases from J; junction bases left unmatched: 7. CDR1 and CDR2 (germline): SQVTM, ANQGSEA. There are 13 residues in the CDR3. CDR3 in amino acids: CSVLAQGYYGYTF. As DNA, the CDR3 is TGCAGCGTCCTAGCACAGGGGTACTATGGCTACACCTTC.

This clone was detected once. The chain carries TRBV5-1 and TRBJ1-3; D may be TRBD1 (5 bases). CDR3 size: 14 residues. Germline CDR1 SGHRS, CDR2 YFSETQ. V lost 2 bases and J lost 4, with 10 bases in between. The CDR3 is CASSFGRAGNTIYF. The CDR3 DNA sequence: TGCGCCAGCAGCTTCGGCAGGGCCGGAAACACCATATATTTT.

In DNA form, the CDR3 reads TGCGCCAGCAGCAAGGGACTAGCGGGGTTCCAAGAGACCCAGTACTTC. It encodes CASSKGLAGFQETQYF. The rearrangement links TRBV5-1 to TRBJ2-5; 13 nucleotides match TRBD2. The CDR3 loop spans 16 amino acids. The germline gives CDR1 SGHRS, CDR2 YFSETQ. The V segment lost 4 bases and the J segment 1 base; nucleotides outside the gene matches: 4.